The table lists the clone carrying this T cell receptor (beta chain) with a few counts. Other nucleotide sequences in the sample specify the same CDR3. The record originates from a study of shared clonotypes between healthy human individuals. CD45RO negativity and positive selection for CCR7 defined naive CD8 cells, a population that excluded terminally differentiated effector memory CD45RA+ cells. TCRdb's table, derived via immunoSEQ multiplex PCR, lists solely in-frame clones and lacks some. Of approximately 1.9 million clones in the sample, 85% to 95% were seen once. Germline loops: CDR1 SEHNR, CDR2 FQNEAQ (reference sequence). This CDR3 is 13 amino acids long. V lost 5 bases to trimming and J lost 2 bases, with 9 bases between them.

The chain has TRBV7-9 and TRBJ1-1, with D unclear. This sequence originates from a man aged 18 to 30 in good health. Some clones in this sample may be carry-over from other donors' samples. Sequenced sample: naive CD8+ T cells from PBMCs. DNA for the CDR3: TGTGCCAGCAGCCCCTCCCTAAACACTGAAGCTTTCTTT. Translation: CASSPSLNTEAFF.